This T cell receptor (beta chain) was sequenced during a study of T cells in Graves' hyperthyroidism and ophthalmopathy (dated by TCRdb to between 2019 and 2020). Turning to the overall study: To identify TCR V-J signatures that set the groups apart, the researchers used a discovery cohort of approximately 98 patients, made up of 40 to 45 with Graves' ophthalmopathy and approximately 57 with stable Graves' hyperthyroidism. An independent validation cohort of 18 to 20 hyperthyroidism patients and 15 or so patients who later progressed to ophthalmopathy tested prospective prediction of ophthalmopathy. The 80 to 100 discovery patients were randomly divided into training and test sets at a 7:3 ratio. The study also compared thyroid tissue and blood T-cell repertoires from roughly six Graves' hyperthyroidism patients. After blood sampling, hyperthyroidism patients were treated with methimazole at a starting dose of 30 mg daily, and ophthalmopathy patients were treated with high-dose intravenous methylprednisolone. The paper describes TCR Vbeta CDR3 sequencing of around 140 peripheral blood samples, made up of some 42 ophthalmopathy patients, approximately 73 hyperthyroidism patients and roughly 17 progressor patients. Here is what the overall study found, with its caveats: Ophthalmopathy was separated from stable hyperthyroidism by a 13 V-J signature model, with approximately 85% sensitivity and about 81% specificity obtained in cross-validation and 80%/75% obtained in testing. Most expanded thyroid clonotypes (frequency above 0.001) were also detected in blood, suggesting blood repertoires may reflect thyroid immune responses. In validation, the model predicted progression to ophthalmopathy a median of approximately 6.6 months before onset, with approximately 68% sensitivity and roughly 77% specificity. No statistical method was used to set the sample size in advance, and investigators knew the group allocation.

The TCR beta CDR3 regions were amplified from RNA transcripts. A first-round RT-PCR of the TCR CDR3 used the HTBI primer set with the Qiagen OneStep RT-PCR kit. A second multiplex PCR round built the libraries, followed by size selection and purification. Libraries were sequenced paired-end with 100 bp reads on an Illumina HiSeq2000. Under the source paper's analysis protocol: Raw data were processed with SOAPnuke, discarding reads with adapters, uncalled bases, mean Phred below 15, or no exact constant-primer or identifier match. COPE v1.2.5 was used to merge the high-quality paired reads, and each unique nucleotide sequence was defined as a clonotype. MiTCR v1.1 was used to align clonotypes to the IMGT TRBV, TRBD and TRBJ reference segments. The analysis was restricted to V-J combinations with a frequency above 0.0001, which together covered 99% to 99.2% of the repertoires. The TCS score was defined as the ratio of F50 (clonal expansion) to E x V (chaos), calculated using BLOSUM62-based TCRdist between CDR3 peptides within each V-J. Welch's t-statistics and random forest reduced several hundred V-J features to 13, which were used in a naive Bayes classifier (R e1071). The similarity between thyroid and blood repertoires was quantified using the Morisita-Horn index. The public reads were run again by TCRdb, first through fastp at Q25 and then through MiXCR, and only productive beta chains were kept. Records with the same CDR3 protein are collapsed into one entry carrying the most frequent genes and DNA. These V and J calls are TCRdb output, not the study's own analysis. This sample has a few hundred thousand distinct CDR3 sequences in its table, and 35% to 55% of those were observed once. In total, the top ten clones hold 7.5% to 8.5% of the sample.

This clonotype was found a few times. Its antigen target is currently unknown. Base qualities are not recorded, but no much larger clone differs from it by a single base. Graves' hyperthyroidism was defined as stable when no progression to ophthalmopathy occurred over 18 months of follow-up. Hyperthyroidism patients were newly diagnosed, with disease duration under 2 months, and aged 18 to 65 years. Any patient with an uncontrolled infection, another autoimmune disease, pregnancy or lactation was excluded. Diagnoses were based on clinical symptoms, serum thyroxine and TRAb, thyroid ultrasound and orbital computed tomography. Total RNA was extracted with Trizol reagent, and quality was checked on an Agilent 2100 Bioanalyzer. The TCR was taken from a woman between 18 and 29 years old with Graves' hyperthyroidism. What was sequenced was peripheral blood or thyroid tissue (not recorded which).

The sequenced DNA is TGTGCCAGCAGCTTAGTCTCGGGGTTCTACAATGAGCAGTTCTTC. Its protein reads: CASSLVSGFYNEQFF. Rearrangement joined TRBV7-9 to TRBJ2-5; tentative D gene TRBD2, with 5 bases matching. The end of the DNA is better explained by TRBJ2-1, so the J call may be wrong. Looking up the germline V gene (reference sequence) yields CDR1 SEHNR and CDR2 FQNEAQ. From the cysteine through the phenylalanine, the CDR3 covers 15 amino acids. The CDR3 DNA has 45 bases and is translated from base 1.